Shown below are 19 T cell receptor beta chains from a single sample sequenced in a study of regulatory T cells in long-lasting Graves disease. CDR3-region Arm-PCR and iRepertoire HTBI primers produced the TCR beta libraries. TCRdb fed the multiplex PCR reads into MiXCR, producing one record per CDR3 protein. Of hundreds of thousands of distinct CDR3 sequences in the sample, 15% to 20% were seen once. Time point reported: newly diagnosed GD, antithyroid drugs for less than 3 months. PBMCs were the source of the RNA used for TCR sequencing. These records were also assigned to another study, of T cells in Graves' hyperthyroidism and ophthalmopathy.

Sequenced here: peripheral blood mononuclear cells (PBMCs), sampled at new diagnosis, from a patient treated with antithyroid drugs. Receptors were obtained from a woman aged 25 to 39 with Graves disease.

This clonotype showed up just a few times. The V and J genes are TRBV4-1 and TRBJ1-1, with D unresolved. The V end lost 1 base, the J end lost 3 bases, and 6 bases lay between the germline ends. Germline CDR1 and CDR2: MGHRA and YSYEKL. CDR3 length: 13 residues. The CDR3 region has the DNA TGCGCCAGCAGCCAAGGCCCCGACACTGAAGCTTTCTTT. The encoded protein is CASSQGPDTEAFF.

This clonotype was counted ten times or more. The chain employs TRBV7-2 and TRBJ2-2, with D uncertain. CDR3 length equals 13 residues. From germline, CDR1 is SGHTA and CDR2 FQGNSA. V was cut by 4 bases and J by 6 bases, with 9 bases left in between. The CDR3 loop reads CASSYDGSGELFF. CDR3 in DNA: TGTGCCAGCAGCTATGACGGGTCCGGGGAGCTGTTTTTT.

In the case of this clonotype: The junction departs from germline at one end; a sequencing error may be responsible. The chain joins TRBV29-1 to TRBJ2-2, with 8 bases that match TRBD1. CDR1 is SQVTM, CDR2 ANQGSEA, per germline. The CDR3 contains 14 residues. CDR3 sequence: CSVESGGHTGGLFF. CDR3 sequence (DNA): TGCAGCGTTGAGTCAGGGGGCCACACCGGGGGGCTGTTTTTT.

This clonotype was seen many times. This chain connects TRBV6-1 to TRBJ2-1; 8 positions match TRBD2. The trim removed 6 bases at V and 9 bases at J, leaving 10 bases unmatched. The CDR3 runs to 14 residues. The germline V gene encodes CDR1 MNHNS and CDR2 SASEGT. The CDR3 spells CASRKSGSGGEQFF. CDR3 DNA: TGTGCCAGCAGGAAGAGCGGGAGCGGAGGTGAGCAGTTCTTC.

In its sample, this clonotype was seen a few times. The CDR3: CASSILAGEAGTGELFF. In nucleotides, the CDR3 is TGTGCCAGCAGCATATTAGCGGGAGAGGCGGGCACCGGGGAGCTGTTTTTT. The chain is built from TRBV11-3 and TRBJ2-2, with 9 bases identical to TRBD2. The germline gives CDR1 SGHNT, CDR2 YENEEA. Germline trimming cut 5 bases from V and 4 bases from J; bases unmatched to any gene: 11. The CDR3 contains 17 residues.

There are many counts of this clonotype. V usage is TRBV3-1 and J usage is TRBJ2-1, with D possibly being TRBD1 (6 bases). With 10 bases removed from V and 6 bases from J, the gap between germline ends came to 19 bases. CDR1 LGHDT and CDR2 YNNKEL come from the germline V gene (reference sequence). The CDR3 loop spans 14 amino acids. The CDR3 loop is CATQNRGRFNEQFF. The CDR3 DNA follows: TGTGCCACCCAAAATAGGGGGAGATTCAATGAGCAGTTCTTC.

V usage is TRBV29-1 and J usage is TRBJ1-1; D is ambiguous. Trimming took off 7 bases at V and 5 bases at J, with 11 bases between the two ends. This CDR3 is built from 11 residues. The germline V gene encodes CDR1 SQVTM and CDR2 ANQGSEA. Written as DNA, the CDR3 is TGCAGCGGCCTCAGTGGGACTGAAGCTTTCTTT. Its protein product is CSGLSGTEAFF.

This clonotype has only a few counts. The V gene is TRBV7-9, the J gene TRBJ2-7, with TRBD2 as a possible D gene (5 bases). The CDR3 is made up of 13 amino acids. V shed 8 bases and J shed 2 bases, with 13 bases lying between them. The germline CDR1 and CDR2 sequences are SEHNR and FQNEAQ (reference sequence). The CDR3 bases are TGTGCCAGCGGAGGCCTCCTTACCTACGAGCAGTACTTC. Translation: CASGGLLTYEQYF.

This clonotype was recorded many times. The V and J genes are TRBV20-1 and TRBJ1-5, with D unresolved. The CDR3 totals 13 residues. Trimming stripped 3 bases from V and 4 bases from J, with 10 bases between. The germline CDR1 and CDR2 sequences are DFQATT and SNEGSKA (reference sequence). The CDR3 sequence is CSASSQNNQPQHF. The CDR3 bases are TGCAGTGCTAGTTCCCAGAATAATCAGCCCCAGCATTTT.

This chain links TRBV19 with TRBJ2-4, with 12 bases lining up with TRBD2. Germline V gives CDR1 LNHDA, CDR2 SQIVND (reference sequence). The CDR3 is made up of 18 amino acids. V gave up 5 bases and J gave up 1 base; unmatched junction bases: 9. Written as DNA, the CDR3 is TGTGCCAGTAGTCCTAGCGGGAGGGCCGTTGAGGCCAAAAACATTCAGTACTTC. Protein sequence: CASSPSGRAVEAKNIQYF. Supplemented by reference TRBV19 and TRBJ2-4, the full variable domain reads DGGITQSPKYLFRKEGQNVTLSCEQNLNHDAMYWYRQDPGQGLRLIYYSQIVNDFQKGDIAEGYSVSREKKESFPLTVTSAQKNPTAFYLCASSPSGRAVEAKNIQYFGAGTRLSVL.

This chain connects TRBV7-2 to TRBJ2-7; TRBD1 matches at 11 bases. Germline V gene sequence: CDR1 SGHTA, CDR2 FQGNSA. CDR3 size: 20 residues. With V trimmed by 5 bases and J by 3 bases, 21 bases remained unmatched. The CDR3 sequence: CASSGTGADRGDRGDYEQYF. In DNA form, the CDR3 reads TGTGCCAGCAGCGGCACCGGGGCAGACCGTGGGGACAGGGGGGACTACGAGCAGTACTTC.

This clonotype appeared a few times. The CDR3 bases are TGTGCCAGCAGTTACCGTCGGGACTCTGGAAACACCATATATTTT. Translation: CASSYRRDSGNTIYF. This rearrangement joins TRBV6-2 or TRBV6-3 to TRBJ1-3; D is uncertain. From germline, CDR1 is MNHEY and CDR2 SVGEGT. The ends were cut back, 2 bases at V and 0 bases at J, with 8 bases in the middle. The CDR3 sequence is 15 residues long.

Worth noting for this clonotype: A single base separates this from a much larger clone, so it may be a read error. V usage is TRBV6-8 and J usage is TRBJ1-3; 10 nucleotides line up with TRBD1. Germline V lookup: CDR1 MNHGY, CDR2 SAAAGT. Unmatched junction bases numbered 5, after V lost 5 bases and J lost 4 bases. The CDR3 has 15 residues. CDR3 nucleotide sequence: TGTGCCAGCAGTGGAGGGACAGGGGTCGGAAACACCATATATTTT. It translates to CASSGGTGVGNTIYF.

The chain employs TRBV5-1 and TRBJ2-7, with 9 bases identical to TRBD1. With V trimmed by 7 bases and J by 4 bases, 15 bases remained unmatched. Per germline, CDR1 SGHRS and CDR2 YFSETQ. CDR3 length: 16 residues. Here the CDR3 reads CASHYGTGTGIYEQYF. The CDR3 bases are TGCGCCAGCCATTATGGGACCGGGACAGGGATTTACGAGCAGTACTTC.

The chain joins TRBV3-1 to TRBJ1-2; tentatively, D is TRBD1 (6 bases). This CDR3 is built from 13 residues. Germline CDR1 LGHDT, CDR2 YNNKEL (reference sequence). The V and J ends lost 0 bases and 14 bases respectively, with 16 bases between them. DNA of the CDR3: TGTGCCAGCAGCCAAGATCGGGGGCCGTCTCGTACCTTC. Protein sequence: CASSQDRGPSRTF.

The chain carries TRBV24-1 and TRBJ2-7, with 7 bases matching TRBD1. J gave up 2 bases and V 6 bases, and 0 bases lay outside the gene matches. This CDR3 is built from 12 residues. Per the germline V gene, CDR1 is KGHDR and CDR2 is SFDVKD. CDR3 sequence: CATSQGAYEQYF. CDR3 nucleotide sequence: TGTGCCACCAGTCAGGGGGCCTACGAGCAGTACTTC.

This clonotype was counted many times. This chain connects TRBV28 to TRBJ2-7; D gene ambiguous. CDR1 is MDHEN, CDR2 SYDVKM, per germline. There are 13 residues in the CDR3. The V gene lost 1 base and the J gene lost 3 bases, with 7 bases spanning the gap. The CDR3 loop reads CASSLLRVYEQYF. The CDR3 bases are TGTGCCAGCAGTTTATTACGGGTCTACGAGCAGTACTTC.

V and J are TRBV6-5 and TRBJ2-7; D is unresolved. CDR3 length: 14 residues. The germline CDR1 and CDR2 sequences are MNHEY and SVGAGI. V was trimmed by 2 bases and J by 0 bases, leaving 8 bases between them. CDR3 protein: CASSYMRSSYEQYF. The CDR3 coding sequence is TGTGCCAGCAGTTACATGAGAAGCTCCTACGAGCAGTACTTC.

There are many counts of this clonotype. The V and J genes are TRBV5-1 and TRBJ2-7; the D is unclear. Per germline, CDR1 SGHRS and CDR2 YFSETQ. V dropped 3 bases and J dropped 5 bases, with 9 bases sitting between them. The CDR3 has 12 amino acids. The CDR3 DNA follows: TGCGCCAGCAGCTCCCACTACCACGAGCAGTACTTC. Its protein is CASSSHYHEQYF.